Detailed here is one T cell receptor (beta chain). Per the germline V gene, CDR1 is LNHDA and CDR2 is SQIVND (reference sequence). Trimming shortened V by 7 bases and J by 8 bases, and 17 bases separated the two germline ends. CDR3 length equals 14 residues. The data are from a study of T cell changes during pregnancy in multiple sclerosis. The protocol was immunoSEQ multiplex PCR, while the TCRdb copy is restricted to in-frame clones and leaves out a portion. The repertoire holds around 110,000 clones, 80% to 95% seen once, with roughly 0.82% in the top ten. The sequence derives from a female donor in good health, enrolled as a control in a pregnancy study. The sequencing used peripheral blood, collected in the third trimester of pregnancy. V is TRBV19 and J is TRBJ1-4; TRBD1 might be the D (6 bases). CDR3 nucleotide sequence: TGTGCCAGTACGCACCAGGGGACCTTCGAAAAACTGTTTTTT. Protein sequence: CASTHQGTFEKLFF.